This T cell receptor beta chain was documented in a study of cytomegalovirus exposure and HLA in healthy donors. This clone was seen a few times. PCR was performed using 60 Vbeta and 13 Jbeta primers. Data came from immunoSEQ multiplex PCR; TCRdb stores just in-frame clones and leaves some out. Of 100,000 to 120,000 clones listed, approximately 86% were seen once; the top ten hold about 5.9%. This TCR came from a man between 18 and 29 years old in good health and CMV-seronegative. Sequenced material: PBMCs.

This CDR3 reads CASSRTSATDTQYF. CDR3 nucleotide sequence: TGTGCCAGCAGTCGGACTAGCGCCACAGATACGCAGTATTTT. This sequence joins TRBV6-6 and TRBJ2-3; 9 bases fit TRBD2. V lost 5 bases, J lost 2 bases, and 2 bases stayed unmatched. Germline V gives CDR1 MNHNY, CDR2 SVGAGI (reference sequence). The CDR3 spans 14 residues.